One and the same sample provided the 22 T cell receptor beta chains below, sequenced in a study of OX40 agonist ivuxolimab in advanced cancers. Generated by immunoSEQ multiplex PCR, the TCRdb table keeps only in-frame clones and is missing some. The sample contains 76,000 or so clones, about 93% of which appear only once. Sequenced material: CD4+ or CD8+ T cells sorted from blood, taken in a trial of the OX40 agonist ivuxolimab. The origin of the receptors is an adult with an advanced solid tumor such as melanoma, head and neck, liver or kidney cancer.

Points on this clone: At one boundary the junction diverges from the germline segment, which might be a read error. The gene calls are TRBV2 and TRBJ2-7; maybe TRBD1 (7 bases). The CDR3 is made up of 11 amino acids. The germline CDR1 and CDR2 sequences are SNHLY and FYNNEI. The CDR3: CASSVGGREDF. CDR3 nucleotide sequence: TGTGCCAGCAGTGTAGGGGGCAGGGAGGACTTC.

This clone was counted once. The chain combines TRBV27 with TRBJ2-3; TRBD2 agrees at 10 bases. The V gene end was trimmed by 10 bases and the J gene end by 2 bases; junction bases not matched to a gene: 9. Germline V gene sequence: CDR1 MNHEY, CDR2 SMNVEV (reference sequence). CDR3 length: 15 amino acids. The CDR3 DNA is TGTGCCACGAACCCCGGGACTAGCGACACAGATACGCAGTATTTT. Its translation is CATNPGTSDTDTQYF.

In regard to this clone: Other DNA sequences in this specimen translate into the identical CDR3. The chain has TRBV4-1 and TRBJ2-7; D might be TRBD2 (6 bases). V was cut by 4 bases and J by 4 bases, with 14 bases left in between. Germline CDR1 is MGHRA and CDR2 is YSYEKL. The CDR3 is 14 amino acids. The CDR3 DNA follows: TGCGCCAGCAGCCTACGGGAGTTCAATTACGAGCAGTACTTC. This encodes CASSLREFNYEQYF.

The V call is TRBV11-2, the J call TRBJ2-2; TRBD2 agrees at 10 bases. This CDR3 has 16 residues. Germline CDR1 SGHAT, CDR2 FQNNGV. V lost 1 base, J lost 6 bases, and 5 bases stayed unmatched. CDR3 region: CASSLVSGRGSGELFF. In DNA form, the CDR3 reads TGTGCCAGCAGCTTAGTAAGCGGGAGGGGCTCCGGGGAGCTGTTTTTT.

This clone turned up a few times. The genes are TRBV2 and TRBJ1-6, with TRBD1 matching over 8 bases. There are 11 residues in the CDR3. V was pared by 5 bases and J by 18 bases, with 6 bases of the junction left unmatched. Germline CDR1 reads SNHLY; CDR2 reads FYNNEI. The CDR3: CASSLDRGNHF. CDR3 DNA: TGTGCCAGCAGTTTAGACAGGGGAAACCACTTT.

As DNA, the CDR3 is TGTGCCAGCAGCGTCCGGGGGGACCACAATGAGCAGTTCTTC. Its translation is CASSVRGDHNEQFF. The chain joins TRBV9 to TRBJ2-1, with 7 positions matching TRBD2. CDR1 SGDLS and CDR2 YYNGEE come from the germline V gene. V trimming: 2 bases; J trimming: 5 bases; junction bases outside the gene matches: 4. The CDR3 has 14 amino acids.

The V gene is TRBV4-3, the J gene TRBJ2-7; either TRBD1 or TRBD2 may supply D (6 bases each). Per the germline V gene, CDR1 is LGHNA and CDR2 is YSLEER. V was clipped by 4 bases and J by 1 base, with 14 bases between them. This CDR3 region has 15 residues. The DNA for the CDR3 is TGCGCCAGCAGCCCGTGGGGGGCCAATTCCTACGAGCAGTACTTC. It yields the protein CASSPWGANSYEQYF.

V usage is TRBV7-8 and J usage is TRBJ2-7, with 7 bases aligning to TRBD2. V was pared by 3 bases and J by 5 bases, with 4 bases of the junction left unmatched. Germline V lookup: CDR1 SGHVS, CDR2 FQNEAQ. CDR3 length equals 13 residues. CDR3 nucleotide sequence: TGTGCCAGCAGCTTTCGGGGGGTCCACGAGCAGTACTTC. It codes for CASSFRGVHEQYF.

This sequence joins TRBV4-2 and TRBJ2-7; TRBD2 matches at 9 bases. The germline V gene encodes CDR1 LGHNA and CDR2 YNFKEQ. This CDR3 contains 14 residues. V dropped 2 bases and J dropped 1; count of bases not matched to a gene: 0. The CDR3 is CASSQLAGSYEQYF. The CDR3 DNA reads TGTGCCAGCAGCCAACTAGCGGGGTCCTACGAGCAGTACTTC.

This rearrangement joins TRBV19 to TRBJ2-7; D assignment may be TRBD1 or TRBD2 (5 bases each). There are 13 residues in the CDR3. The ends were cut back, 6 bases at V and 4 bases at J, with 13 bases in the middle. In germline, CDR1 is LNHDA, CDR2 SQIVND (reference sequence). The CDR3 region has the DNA TGTGCCAGTAGGGGGACCCCTTCTTACGAGCAGTACTTC. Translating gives CASRGTPSYEQYF.

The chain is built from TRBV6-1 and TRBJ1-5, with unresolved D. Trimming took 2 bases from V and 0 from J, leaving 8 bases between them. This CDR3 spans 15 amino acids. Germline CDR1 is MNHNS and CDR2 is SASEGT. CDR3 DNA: TGTGCCAGCAGTGAATGGGTTAATAGCAATCAGCCCCAGCATTTT. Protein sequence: CASSEWVNSNQPQHF.

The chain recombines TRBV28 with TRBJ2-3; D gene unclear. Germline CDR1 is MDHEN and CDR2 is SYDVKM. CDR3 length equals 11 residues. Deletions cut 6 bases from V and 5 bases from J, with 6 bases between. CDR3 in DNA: TGTGCCAGCAGCTTCAGAGATACGCAGTATTTT. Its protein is CASSFRDTQYF.

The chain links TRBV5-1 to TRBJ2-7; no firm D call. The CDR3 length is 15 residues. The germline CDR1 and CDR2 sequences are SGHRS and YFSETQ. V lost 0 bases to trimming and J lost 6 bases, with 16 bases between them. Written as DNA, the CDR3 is TGCGCCAGCAGCTTGGAATGGAATACTCGTGGCGAGCAGTACTTC. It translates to CASSLEWNTRGEQYF.

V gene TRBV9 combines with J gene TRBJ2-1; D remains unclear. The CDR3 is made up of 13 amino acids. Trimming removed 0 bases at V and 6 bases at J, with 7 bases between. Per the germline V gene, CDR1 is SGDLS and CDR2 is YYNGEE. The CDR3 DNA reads TGTGCCAGCAGCGTAGGCGGCCTCAATGAGCAGTTCTTC. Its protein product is CASSVGGLNEQFF.

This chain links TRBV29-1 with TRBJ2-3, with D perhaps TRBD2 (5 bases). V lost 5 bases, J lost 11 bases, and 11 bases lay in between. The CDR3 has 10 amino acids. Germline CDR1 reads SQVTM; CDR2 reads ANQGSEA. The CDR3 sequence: CSVHDEGQYF. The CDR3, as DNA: TGCAGCGTTCACGACGAGGGGCAGTATTTT.

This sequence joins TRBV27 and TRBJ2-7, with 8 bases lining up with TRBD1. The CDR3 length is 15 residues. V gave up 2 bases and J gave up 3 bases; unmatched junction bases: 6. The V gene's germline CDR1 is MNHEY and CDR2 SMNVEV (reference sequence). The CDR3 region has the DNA TGTGCCAGCAGTTTAGAACCGACAGGGGTCTACGAGCAGTACTTC. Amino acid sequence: CASSLEPTGVYEQYF.

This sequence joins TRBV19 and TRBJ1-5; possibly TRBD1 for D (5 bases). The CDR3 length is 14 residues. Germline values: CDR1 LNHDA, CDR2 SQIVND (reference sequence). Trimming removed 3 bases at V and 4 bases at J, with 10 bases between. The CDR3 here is CASSIGRGNQPQHF. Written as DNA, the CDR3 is TGTGCCAGTAGTATCGGTAGGGGAAATCAGCCCCAGCATTTT.

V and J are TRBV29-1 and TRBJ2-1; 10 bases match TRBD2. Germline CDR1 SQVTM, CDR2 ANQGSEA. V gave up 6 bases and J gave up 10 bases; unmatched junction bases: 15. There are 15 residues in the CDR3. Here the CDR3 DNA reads TGCAGCGTCCCCAGAGCGGGAGGGAGGGCAGGGGAGCAGTTCTTC. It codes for CSVPRAGGRAGEQFF.

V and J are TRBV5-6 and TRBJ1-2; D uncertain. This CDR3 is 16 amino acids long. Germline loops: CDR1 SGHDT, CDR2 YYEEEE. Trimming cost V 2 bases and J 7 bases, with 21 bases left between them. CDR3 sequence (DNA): TGTGCCAGCAGCTTCGGGTCACACGGTCCGGATGGTGGCTACACCTTC. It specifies CASSFGSHGPDGGYTF.

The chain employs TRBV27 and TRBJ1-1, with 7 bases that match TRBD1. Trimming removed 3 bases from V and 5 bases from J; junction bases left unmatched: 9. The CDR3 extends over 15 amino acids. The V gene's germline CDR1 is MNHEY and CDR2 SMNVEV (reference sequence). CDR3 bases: TGTGCCAGCAGTTTGCGAGGGAGGGGGCGGACTGAAGCTTTCTTT. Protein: CASSLRGRGRTEAFF.

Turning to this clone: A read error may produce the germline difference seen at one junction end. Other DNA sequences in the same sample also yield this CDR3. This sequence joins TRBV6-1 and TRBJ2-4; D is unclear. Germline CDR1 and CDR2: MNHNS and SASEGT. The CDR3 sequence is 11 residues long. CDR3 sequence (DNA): TGCGCCAGCAGTGAAGGATGGACTCAGTACTTC. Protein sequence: CASSEGWTQYF.

In DNA form, the CDR3 reads TGTGCCAGCATTCGGGACAGGGGGCAAACTGAAGCTTTCTTT. Its translation: CASIRDRGQTEAFF. The chain is built from TRBV6-1 and TRBJ1-1; 12 bases map to TRBD1. Per germline, CDR1 MNHNS and CDR2 SASEGT. This CDR3 has 14 residues. The V gene end was trimmed by 7 bases and the J gene end by 5 bases; junction bases not matched to a gene: 5.